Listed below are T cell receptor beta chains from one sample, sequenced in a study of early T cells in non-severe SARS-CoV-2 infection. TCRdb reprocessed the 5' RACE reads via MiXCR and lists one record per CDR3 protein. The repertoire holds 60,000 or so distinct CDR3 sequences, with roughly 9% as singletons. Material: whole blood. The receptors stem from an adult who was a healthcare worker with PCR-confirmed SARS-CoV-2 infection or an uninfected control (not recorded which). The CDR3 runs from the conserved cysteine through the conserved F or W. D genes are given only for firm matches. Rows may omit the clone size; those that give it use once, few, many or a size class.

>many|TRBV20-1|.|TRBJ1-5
TGCAGTGCTAGCCGGACAGCCCTGGGGGATCAGCCCCAGCATTTT
CSASRTALGDQPQHF
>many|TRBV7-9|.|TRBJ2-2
TGTGCCAGCAGCCCGACAGGGAACACCGGGGAGCTGTTTTTT
CASSPTGNTGELFF
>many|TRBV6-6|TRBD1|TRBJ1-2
TGTGCCAGCAGCTCCGCCCCGACAGGGAACTATGGCTACACCTTC
CASSSAPTGNYGYTF
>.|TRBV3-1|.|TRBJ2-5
TGTGCCAGCAGCCACCAGACAGGCGGCGAGACCCAGTACTTC
CASSHQTGGETQYF
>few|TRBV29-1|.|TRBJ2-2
TGCAGCGTTGCGCGAGGAGGGGAGCTGTTTTTT
CSVARGGELFF
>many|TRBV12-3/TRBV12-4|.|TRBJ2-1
TGTGCCAGCAGTCCGGGGGCGGGGTCCTACAATGAGCAGTTCTTC
CASSPGAGSYNEQFF
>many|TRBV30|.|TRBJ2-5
TGTGCCTGGAGTGTACCACCGGGAATGGAGTACTTC
CAWSVPPGMEYF
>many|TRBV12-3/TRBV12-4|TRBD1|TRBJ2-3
TGTGCCAGCAATGACAGGGTTAGAACAGATACGCAGTATTTT
CASNDRVRTDTQYF
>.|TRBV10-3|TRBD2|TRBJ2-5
TGTGCCGCCCGGAGCCGAGCGGGGAAGGAGACCCAGTACTTC
CAARSRAGKETQYF
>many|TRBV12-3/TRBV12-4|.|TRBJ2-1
TGTGCCAGCAGTTTAGTCGGACAGAGCGGGAATGAGCAGTTCTTC
CASSLVGQSGNEQFF
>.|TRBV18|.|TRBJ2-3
TGTGCCAGCTCACATGGCGAGGAGGGTACGCAGTATTTT
CASSHGEEGTQYF
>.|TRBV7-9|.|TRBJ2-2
TGTGCCAGCAGCCGGGACTTCCCGAACACCGGGGAGCTGTTTTTT
CASSRDFPNTGELFF
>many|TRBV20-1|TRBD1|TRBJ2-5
TGCAGTGCTAGAGTCCTCGGGACAGGCAAGGAGACCCAGTACTTC
CSARVLGTGKETQYF
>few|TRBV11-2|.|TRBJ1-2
TGTGCCAGCAGCCGGTCGGCTAACTATGGCTACACCTTC
CASSRSANYGYTF
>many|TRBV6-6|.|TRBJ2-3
TGTGCCAGCAGGAAGACAGGAGGCACAGATACGCAGTATTTT
CASRKTGGTDTQYF
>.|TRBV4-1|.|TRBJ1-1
TGCGCCAGCAGCCAAGAGAGGTCTGGAGGACGTCGTACTGAAGCTTTCTTT
CASSQERSGGRRTEAFF
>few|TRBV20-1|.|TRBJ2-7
TGCAGTGCTACCTACGACAGCTCCTACGAGCAGTACTTC
CSATYDSSYEQYF
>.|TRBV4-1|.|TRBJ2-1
TGCGCCAGCAGCCAAGTGTCCAGAAACAATGAGCAGTTCTTC
CASSQVSRNNEQFF
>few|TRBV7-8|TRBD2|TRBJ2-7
TGTGCCAGCAGCTTCGCGCGGGGGGAAGACTACGAGCAGTACTTC
CASSFARGEDYEQYF
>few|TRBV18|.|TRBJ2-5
TGTGCCAGCTCACCTTTGACAGCCTCCCCTTCTCAAGAGACCCAGTACTTC
CASSPLTASPSQETQYF
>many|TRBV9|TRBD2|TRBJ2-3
TGTGCCAGCAGCTCACGTGCGGGGGTGGCCACAGATACGCAGTATTTT
CASSSRAGVATDTQYF
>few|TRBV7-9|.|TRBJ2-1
TGTGCCAGCAGCTTGTTTGGGGCGGGGAATGAGCAGTTCTTC
CASSLFGAGNEQFF
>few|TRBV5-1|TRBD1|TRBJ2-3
TGCGCCAGCATTCCGGGACAGGACACAGATACGCAGTATTTT
CASIPGQDTDTQYF
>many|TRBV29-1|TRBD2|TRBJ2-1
TGCAGTATGGGGGGGAGTCGTGAGCAGTTCTTC
CSMGGSREQFF
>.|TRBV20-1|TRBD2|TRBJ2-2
TGCAGTGCTAGCCCAACTAGCGGGGTAGAGAGCGGGGAGCTGTTTTTT
CSASPTSGVESGELFF
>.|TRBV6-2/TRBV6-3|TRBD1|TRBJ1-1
TGTGCCAGCAGGATACAGGGGACTGAAGCTTTCTTT
CASRIQGTEAFF
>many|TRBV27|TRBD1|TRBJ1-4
TGTGCCAGCAGTCCCCGGACAGGGGGAGCTAATGAAAAACTGTTTTTT
CASSPRTGGANEKLFF
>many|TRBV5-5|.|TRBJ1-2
TGTGCCAGCCAAACAGCCGACCGTCACTATGGCTACACCTTC
CASQTADRHYGYTF
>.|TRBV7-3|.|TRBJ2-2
TGTGCCAGCAGCCTCGGGACAAGAACCGGGGAGCTGTTTTTT
CASSLGTRTGELFF
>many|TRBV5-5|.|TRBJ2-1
TGTGCCAGCAGCTTTAGCAGGCGTGGCGATGAGCAGTTCTTC
CASSFSRRGDEQFF
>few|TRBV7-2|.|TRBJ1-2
TGTGCCAGCAGGGTCCGGGACCGCGATCGGGGCTACACCTTC
CASRVRDRDRGYTF
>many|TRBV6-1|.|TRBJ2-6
TGTGCCACCCGTGTTGGTGGGGCCAACGTCCTGACTTTC
CATRVGGANVLTF
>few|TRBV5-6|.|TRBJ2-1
TGTGCCAGCAGTATGAGACCAAGCTCCTACAATGAGCAGTTCTTC
CASSMRPSSYNEQFF
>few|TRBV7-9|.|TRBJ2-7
TGTGCCAGCAGCTTCGGGAGCTCCTACGAGCAGTACTTC
CASSFGSSYEQYF
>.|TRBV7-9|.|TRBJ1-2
TGTGCCAGCAGCTTAGCGCGGGGAAAGGGGGACTATGGCTACACCTTC
CASSLARGKGDYGYTF
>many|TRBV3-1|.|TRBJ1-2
TGTGCCAGCAGCCAAGTCGTTTTAGCGGGGGATTCGAGCGGCTACACCTTC
CASSQVVLAGDSSGYTF
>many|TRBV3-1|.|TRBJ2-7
TGTGCCAGCAGCCAAGACCCATTCTACGAGCAGTACTTC
CASSQDPFYEQYF
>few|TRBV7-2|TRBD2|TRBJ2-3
TGTGCCAGCAGACATCCGGGGGGAGATACGCAGTATTTT
CASRHPGGDTQYF
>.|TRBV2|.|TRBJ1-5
TGTGCCAGCAAAGGCAGGGGAGACCCGCAGCCCCAGCATTTT
CASKGRGDPQPQHF
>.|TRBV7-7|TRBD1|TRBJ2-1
TGTGCCAGCAGCCGGGACAGAGACAATGAGCAGTTCTTC
CASSRDRDNEQFF
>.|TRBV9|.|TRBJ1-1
TGTGCCAGCAGCGGTTACATGAACACTGAAGCTTTCTTT
CASSGYMNTEAFF
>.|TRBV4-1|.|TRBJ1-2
TGCGCCAGCAGCCAGGAAGGGGGGTTGAATGGCTACACCTTC
CASSQEGGLNGYTF
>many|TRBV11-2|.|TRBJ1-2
TGTGCCAGCAGCTTTCGGGATGGCTACACCTTC
CASSFRDGYTF
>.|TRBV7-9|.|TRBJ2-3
TGTGCCAGCAGCTTATACCCACAGGTTAGCACAGATACGCAGTATTTT
CASSLYPQVSTDTQYF
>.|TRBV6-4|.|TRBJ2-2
TGTGCCAGCAGTGACGTACCTAACACCGGGGAGCTGTTTTTT
CASSDVPNTGELFF
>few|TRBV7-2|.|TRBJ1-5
TGTGCCAGCAGCTTATGGGATGGCCAGCCCCAGCATTTT
CASSLWDGQPQHF
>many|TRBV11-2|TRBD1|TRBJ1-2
TGTGCCAGCAGCCACAGGGGTGAAGGGGGCTACACCTTC
CASSHRGEGGYTF
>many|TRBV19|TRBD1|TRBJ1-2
TGTGCCAGTAGTCTCGGGACAGGTGGGATGGGCTACACCTTC
CASSLGTGGMGYTF
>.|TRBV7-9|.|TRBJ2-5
TGTGCCAGCAGCTGGACGATCGGGCAGCAAGAGACCCAGTACTTC
CASSWTIGQQETQYF
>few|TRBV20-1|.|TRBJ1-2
TGCAGTGCTAGGTGGGACACCCAGTCATATGGCTACACCTTC
CSARWDTQSYGYTF
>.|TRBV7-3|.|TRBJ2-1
TGTGCCAGCAGCTTAACAGGGTTTTTAGACAATGAGCAGTTCTTC
CASSLTGFLDNEQFF
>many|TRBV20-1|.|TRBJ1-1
TGCAGTGCTAGGGACGTAGGGGACACTGAAGCTTTCTTT
CSARDVGDTEAFF
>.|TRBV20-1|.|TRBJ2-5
TGCAGTGCTAGGATTTCCGAGACCCAGTACTTC
CSARISETQYF